This TCR beta chain emerged from a study of identical twins. Whole-study findings and limits: Excess low generation probability was seen in twin-shared out-of-frame alpha sequences. Clonotypes of the beta chain that were abundant in cord blood carried fewer insertions (memory repertoires showed none).

Germline V gene sequence: CDR1 MDHEN, CDR2 SYDVKM. V was clipped by 6 bases and J by 3 bases; unmatched bases: 7. This CDR3 contains 16 residues. Template switching supplied a universal primer site; unique molecular identifiers were carried on the cDNA. A single record per CDR3 protein comes from TCRdb applying MiXCR to the 5' RACE reads. The sample includes 690,000 or so distinct CDR3 sequences, around 8.6% seen only once; the top ten take 0.85% to 1%. Comments on this clonotype: The antigen remains unidentified.

This same sample was also part of a study on yellow fever vaccine responses in identical twins.

The gene calls are TRBV28 and TRBJ2-3, with 12 positions matching TRBD2. The receptor's source is a woman aged 18-29 years in good health. The sample taken for sequencing was PBMCs. The CDR3 nucleotides are TGTGCCAGCAGGCATCCAGGACTAGCGGGGACAGATACGCAGTATTTT. Translation gives CASRHPGLAGTDTQYF.